The clone carrying this T cell receptor (beta chain) was recorded a few times. The antigen is undetermined. This record belongs to a study of Graves' ophthalmopathy and Graves' hyperthyroidism. Study-wide results and caveats: The study's model predicted ophthalmopathy progression at 70% to 71% sensitivity and around 75% specificity.

Per the germline V gene, CDR1 is SEHNR and CDR2 is FQNEAQ (reference sequence). This CDR3 is 15 amino acids long. Trimming removed 0 bases from V and 1 base from J, with 6 bases in between. The authors amplified TCR beta CDR3 regions from RNA transcripts. Following a first-round RT-PCR that used HTBI primers, a second-round multiplex PCR was carried out. TCRdb redid the calling of the multiplex PCR reads with MiXCR, one entry per CDR3 protein. The sample records 300,000 to 450,000 distinct CDR3 sequences, roughly 17% being singletons. Each diagnosis was determined on the basis of clinical symptoms, serum thyroxine, TRAb, thyroid ultrasound and orbital computed tomography.

The receptor was isolated from an adult woman with stable Graves' hyperthyroidism. The sample was peripheral blood. The chain couples TRBV7-9 to TRBJ2-2; D is uncertain. DNA of the CDR3: TGTGCCAGCAGCTTAGCAGGGATGAACACCGGGGAGCTGTTTTTT. It translates to CASSLAGMNTGELFF.